What follows are 32 T cell receptor beta chains derived from one specimen sequenced in a study of T-cell memory formation after mild COVID-19. TCRdb re-analysed the 5' RACE reads in MiXCR, keeping a single row per CDR3 protein. The top ten clones hold approximately 12% of a sample with roughly 560,000 distinct CDR3 sequences, 20% of them seen once. The source material was PBMCs or a T cell subset sorted from them (not recorded which). The receptors shown here come from an adult woman who had mild COVID-19 (a few samples of this study predate the infection). Cell type and time point are not known.

This clonotype was counted only a few times. This chain connects TRBV6-5 to TRBJ2-1; no reliable D call. Germline lookup yields CDR1 MNHEY and CDR2 SVGAGI. Trimming cost V 7 bases and J 6 bases, with 10 bases left between them. This CDR3 spans 12 amino acids. Written as DNA, the CDR3 is TGTGCCAGCAAACCCGGCGGCAATGAGCAGTTCTTC. Amino acids: CASKPGGNEQFF.

Ten or more counts support this clonotype. The chain uses TRBV5-1 and TRBJ2-5; TRBD1 matches 11 bases. The CDR3 contains 16 residues. Germline V gene lookup returns CDR1 SGHRS and CDR2 YFSETQ. V shed 4 bases and J 5 bases; nucleotides not matched to a gene: 10. DNA of the CDR3: TGCGCCAGCAGCGATGGGACAGGGGGATTACACGAGACCCAGTACTTC. Protein product: CASSDGTGGLHETQYF.

This clonotype has a handful of counts. The chain couples TRBV25-1 to TRBJ1-1; D possibly corresponds to TRBD1 (5 bases). Germline V gene lookup returns CDR1 MGHDK and CDR2 SYGVNS. The CDR3 extends over 15 amino acids. V dropped 8 bases and J dropped 3 bases, with 19 bases sitting between them. The CDR3 DNA follows: TGTGCCAGCGTGCAGACAGCTATAGGGGACACTGAAGCTTTCTTT. It codes for CASVQTAIGDTEAFF.

The gene calls are TRBV9 and TRBJ2-2, with 10 bases that match TRBD1. Germline V gene lookup returns CDR1 SGDLS and CDR2 YYNGEE. V shed 4 bases and J 1 base; nucleotides not matched to a gene: 4. The CDR3 is 16 amino acids. CDR3 bases: TGTGCCAGCAGCCCTCGGGACAGGGGGAACACCGGGGAGCTGTTTTTT. Residues: CASSPRDRGNTGELFF.

In nucleotides, the CDR3 is TGTGCCAGTAGTACAGGACAGGGCATCTACAATGAGCAGTTCTTC. Translation: CASSTGQGIYNEQFF. The chain couples TRBV19 to TRBJ2-1; 8 nucleotides align to TRBD1. Trimming removed 4 bases from V and 3 bases from J; junction bases left unmatched: 5. The CDR3 is 15 amino acids. The germline CDR1 and CDR2 sequences are LNHDA and SQIVND (reference sequence). The full variable domain, in which reference TRBV19 and TRBJ2-1 provide the parts outside the CDR3, is DGGITQSPKYLFRKEGQNVTLSCEQNLNHDAMYWYRQDPGQGLRLIYYSQIVNDFQKGDIAEGYSVSREKKESFPLTVTSAQKNPTAFYLCASSTGQGIYNEQFFGPGTRLTVL.

The rearrangement uses TRBV18 and TRBJ2-2; no definite D call. Trimming removed 2 bases from V and 1 base from J, with 8 bases in between. This CDR3 is built from 15 residues. Looked up from germline, CDR1 is KGHSH and CDR2 is LQKENI. In DNA, the CDR3 is TGTGCCAGCTCACCATCACCTCTGAACACCGGGGAGCTGTTTTTT. Its translation: CASSPSPLNTGELFF.

This clonotype appeared a few times. The rearrangement joins TRBV4-1 to TRBJ2-3; possibly TRBD2 for D (5 bases). V lost 3 bases and J lost 10, with 14 bases in between. The CDR3 covers 13 residues. Germline CDR1 is MGHRA and CDR2 is YSYEKL. The CDR3 coding sequence is TGCGCCAGCAGCCAGAGCGGAGACCTTTCGCAGTATTTT. This encodes CASSQSGDLSQYF.

There are a few counts of this clonotype. J is TRBJ2-7 and V is TRBV29-1; tentative D call: TRBD1 (6 bases). The V gene's germline CDR1 is SQVTM and CDR2 ANQGSEA. This CDR3 is built from 13 residues. With 0 bases removed from V and 4 bases from J, the gap between germline ends came to 10 bases. The CDR3 DNA reads TGCAGCGTTGAAGAGGGGGCAGGATACGAGCAGTACTTC. Translated, it gives CSVEEGAGYEQYF.

This clonotype has more than one count but fewer than ten. The genes are TRBV29-1 and TRBJ1-1; no clear D. The CDR3 is 13 residues long. The germline CDR1 and CDR2 sequences are SQVTM and ANQGSEA. The V and J ends lost 0 bases and 1 base respectively, with 6 bases between them. In DNA, the CDR3 is TGCAGCGTTGAAGATTCAGCGAACACTGAAGCTTTCTTT. As protein: CSVEDSANTEAFF.

This clonotype has a handful of counts. The gene calls are TRBV6-6 and TRBJ2-7, with D possibly matching TRBD2 (6 bases). The germline V gene encodes CDR1 MNHNY and CDR2 SVGAGI (reference sequence). This CDR3 has 13 residues. V lost 11 bases, J lost 5 bases, and 19 bases lay in between. CDR3 in amino acids: CASTSGGSHEQYF. For the CDR3, the DNA is TGTGCCTCCACGTCAGGAGGGAGTCACGAGCAGTACTTC.

The chain carries TRBV12-3 or TRBV12-4 and TRBJ2-2, with TRBD2 matching over 10 bases. The CDR3 contains 21 residues. Germline trimming cut 7 bases from V and 0 bases from J; bases unmatched to any gene: 20. CDR3 nucleotides: TGTGCCAGCACCCCTTTAGACAGTTCCAGACTAGCGGGCACGAACACCGGGGAGCTGTTTTTT. Translated: CASTPLDSSRLAGTNTGELFF.

This clonotype was seen more than once but under ten times. The V call is TRBV12-3 or TRBV12-4, the J call TRBJ1-1; the match to TRBD1 covers 8 bases. The CDR3 length is 15 residues. Germline trimming cut 5 bases from V and 4 bases from J; bases unmatched to any gene: 9. CDR3 nucleotide sequence: TGTGCCAGCAGTGCCGCGACAGGGGTTCTCACTGAAGCTTTCTTT. Its translation: CASSAATGVLTEAFF.

V is TRBV3-1 and J is TRBJ2-2, with no clear D. Trimming cost V 1 base and J 6 bases, with 9 bases left between them. The CDR3 covers 14 residues. The V gene's germline CDR1 is LGHDT and CDR2 YNNKEL (reference sequence). This chain's CDR3 is CASSQGLFSGELFF. The CDR3 region has the DNA TGTGCCAGCAGCCAAGGCCTATTTTCCGGGGAGCTGTTTTTT.

Only a few counts were recorded for this clonotype. The chain joins TRBV18 to TRBJ2-5, with D possibly TRBD1 on 6 matching bases. The CDR3 extends over 13 amino acids. Trimming cost V 3 bases and J 7 bases, with 12 bases left between them. Germline-derived CDR1 and CDR2 are KGHSH and LQKENI. The CDR3 is CASSPGQSGTQYF. In DNA, the CDR3 is TGTGCCAGCTCACCCGGACAGAGCGGGACCCAGTACTTC.

This clonotype was seen repeatedly, ten times or more. V gene TRBV27 combines with J gene TRBJ1-4; D is perhaps TRBD1 (6 bases). CDR3 length: 19 residues. V lost 7 bases and J 4 bases, leaving 28 bases between the germline ends. The germline V gene has CDR1 MNHEY and CDR2 SMNVEV (reference sequence). CDR3 in DNA: TGTGCCAGCAAGTCTCACCCACGACGAGGGACACGGGATAATGAAAAACTGTTTTTT. Its translation is CASKSHPRRGTRDNEKLFF.

The chain carries TRBV14 and TRBJ2-1; possibly TRBD1 or TRBD2 for D (5 bases each). V shed 1 base and J shed 4 bases, with 11 bases lying between them. CDR3 length equals 15 residues. The V gene's germline CDR1 is SGHDN and CDR2 FVKESK. The CDR3 protein is CASSQAGTVYNEQFF. The CDR3 nucleotides are TGTGCCAGCAGCCAAGCCGGGACGGTATACAATGAGCAGTTCTTC. Drawing the rest from reference TRBV14 and TRBJ2-1, the complete variable domain is EAGVTQFPSHSVIEKGQTVTLRCDPISGHDNLYWYRRVMGKEIKFLLHFVKESKQDESGMPNNRFLAERTGGTYSTLKVQPAELEDSGVYFCASSQAGTVYNEQFFGPGTRLTVL.

The chain has TRBV20-1 and TRBJ2-5, with D perhaps given as TRBD1 or TRBD2 (5 bases each). V was trimmed by 3 bases and J by 0 bases, leaving 17 bases between them. Germline values: CDR1 DFQATT, CDR2 SNEGSKA (reference sequence). The CDR3 is 16 amino acids. The chain's CDR3 is CSASSPYEGYQETQYF. The CDR3 coding sequence is TGCAGTGCTAGTTCGCCCTATGAGGGGTACCAAGAGACCCAGTACTTC.

The gene calls are TRBV5-6 and TRBJ2-3; tentative D call: TRBD1 (6 bases). CDR3 length equals 16 residues. Trimming removed 4 bases from V and 0 bases from J, with 15 bases in between. Germline loops: CDR1 SGHDT, CDR2 YYEEEE. The CDR3 loop reads CASSLGWTESTDTQYF. CDR3 nucleotide sequence: TGTGCCAGCAGCCTAGGGTGGACAGAGAGCACAGATACGCAGTATTTT.

This sequence joins TRBV5-1 and TRBJ2-3, with TRBD2 matching over 11 bases. The CDR3 totals 15 residues. The ends lost 6 bases at V and 4 bases at J; junction bases unmatched: 7. The germline CDR1 and CDR2 sequences are SGHRS and YFSETQ. CDR3 protein: CASTPLAGGPDTQYF. Written as DNA, the CDR3 is TGCGCCAGCACCCCTCTAGCGGGAGGCCCAGATACGCAGTATTTT.

At least ten counts were recorded for this clonotype. V gene TRBV5-1 combines with J gene TRBJ2-2; D not resolved. The germline gives CDR1 SGHRS, CDR2 YFSETQ. V gave up 2 bases and J gave up 1 base, with 3 bases separating them. The CDR3 runs to 13 residues. CDR3 sequence (DNA): TGCGCCAGCAGCTTCGGGAACACCGGGGAGCTGTTTTTT. It is translated as CASSFGNTGELFF.

The chain uses TRBV6-1 and TRBJ1-4, with D unresolved. With 3 bases removed from V and 1 base from J, the gap between germline ends came to 12 bases. The CDR3 runs 16 residues. CDR1 is MNHNS and CDR2 is SASEGT in the germline V gene. The CDR3 nucleotides read TGTGCCAGCAGTGATTTGCGTGGGATAACTAATGAAAAACTGTTTTTT. Translated: CASSDLRGITNEKLFF.

There are a few counts of this clonotype. The chain carries TRBV3-1 and TRBJ2-1; 9 bases line up with TRBD1. Germline CDR1 and CDR2: LGHDT and YNNKEL (reference sequence). This CDR3 has 14 residues. The V segment lost 3 bases and the J segment 9 bases; nucleotides outside the gene matches: 6. DNA for the CDR3: TGTGCCAGCAGCCAGCCGGGACAGGGCTTTGAGCAGTTCTTC. Residues: CASSQPGQGFEQFF.

The V and J genes are TRBV6-2 or TRBV6-3 and TRBJ1-1; D perhaps matches TRBD1 (5 bases). The germline V and J ends were trimmed by 7 bases and 7 bases, with 13 bases remaining between them. The CDR3 has 12 residues. Germline CDR1 is MNHEY and CDR2 is SVGEGT. The CDR3 spells CASTGRESEAFF. The CDR3 DNA follows: TGTGCCAGCACGGGCAGGGAGAGTGAAGCTTTCTTT.

This clonotype turned up a few times. This chain uses TRBV20-1 with TRBJ2-7; 8 positions match TRBD1. Trimming cost V 2 bases and J 1 base; bases outside gene matches: 7. The CDR3 spans 15 residues. Germline-derived CDR1 and CDR2 are DFQATT and SNEGSKA (reference sequence). The CDR3 sequence: CSARSRDRHSYEQYF. The CDR3 bases are TGCAGTGCTAGATCCCGGGACAGGCATTCCTACGAGCAGTACTTC.

V is TRBV4-1 and J is TRBJ2-1; D remains unclear. This CDR3 contains 15 residues. The V gene lost 1 base and the J gene lost 6 bases, with 13 bases spanning the gap. CDR1 and CDR2 (germline): MGHRA, YSYEKL. In DNA form, the CDR3 reads TGCGCCAGCAGCCAAGGATACCCCCCTGTCAATGAGCAGTTCTTC. Protein: CASSQGYPPVNEQFF.

The V gene is TRBV5-1, the J gene TRBJ1-4, with a tentative D call TRBD1 (6 bases). The CDR3 loop spans 13 amino acids. Germline CDR1 SGHRS, CDR2 YFSETQ. The V gene lost 6 bases and the J gene lost 8 bases, with 14 bases spanning the gap. This CDR3 reads CASKGRGTEKLFF. DNA of the CDR3: TGCGCCAGCAAGGGCAGGGGTACGGAAAAACTGTTTTTT.

This clonotype was seen more than once but under ten times. This chain uses TRBV7-2 with TRBJ1-1, with D possibly being TRBD1 (6 bases). V gave up 4 bases and J gave up 10 bases, with 10 bases separating them. The germline V gene encodes CDR1 SGHTA and CDR2 FQGNSA. The CDR3 sequence is 11 residues long. The CDR3 nucleotides are TGTGCCAGCAGCTCCACAGGGCGAGCTTTCTTT. It specifies CASSSTGRAFF.

This clonotype was seen a handful of times. This chain uses TRBV5-5 with TRBJ2-6; D gene unclear. This CDR3 has 16 amino acids. Trimming took 2 bases from V and 2 from J, leaving 11 bases between them. From germline, CDR1 is SGHKS and CDR2 YYEKEE (reference sequence). CDR3 protein: CASSFVPTAGANVLTF. Written as DNA, the CDR3 is TGTGCCAGCAGCTTCGTCCCAACAGCTGGGGCCAACGTCCTGACTTTC.

J is TRBJ2-5 and V is TRBV18, with D perhaps TRBD2 (6 bases). Between the trimmed V and J ends, which lost 1 base and 2 bases, there was a span of 14 bases. Looked up from germline, CDR1 is KGHSH and CDR2 is LQKENI. The CDR3 covers 16 residues. The CDR3 DNA sequence: TGTGCCAGCTCACCACGTCTAGCGATGCCGCAAGAGACCCAGTACTTC. This gives the protein CASSPRLAMPQETQYF.

There are many counts of this clonotype. The V and J genes are TRBV4-1 and TRBJ1-2; D remains ambiguous. Germline-derived CDR1 and CDR2 are MGHRA and YSYEKL. V lost 0 bases to trimming and J lost 8 bases, with 16 bases between them. CDR3 length: 15 amino acids. The CDR3 spells CASSQDQARRQGYTF. CDR3 DNA sequence: TGCGCCAGCAGCCAAGATCAGGCCCGCCGCCAAGGCTACACCTTC.

This clonotype was seen only a few times. This chain connects TRBV12-3 or TRBV12-4 to TRBJ1-2; D possibly corresponds to TRBD1 (6 bases). CDR3 length: 13 residues. V dropped 7 bases and J dropped 4 bases, with 13 bases sitting between them. For the CDR3, the DNA is TGTGCCAGCACCCGGGGGGGCGGCTATGGCTACACCTTC. This codes for CASTRGGGYGYTF.

J is TRBJ1-5 and V is TRBV24-1; a possible D gene is TRBD1 (6 bases). The CDR3 contains 14 residues. Germline values: CDR1 KGHDR, CDR2 SFDVKD. V shed 5 bases and J shed 4 bases, with 11 bases lying between them. The DNA of the CDR3 is TGTGCCACCAGTGGAGGGACACAAAATCAGCCCCAGCATTTT. Protein: CATSGGTQNQPQHF.